These 9 T cell receptor beta chains originate from one sample sequenced in a study of blood T cell repertoires in COVID-19 (dated by TCRdb to 2018 to 2021). The library was built by means of the immunoSEQ multiplex PCR assay. The clones in this table, taken by TCRdb from immuneACCESS, are in-frame only. Not every clone is retained; where verified, under half of the shortfall comes from an unresolved V gene, and the cause of the rest is unknown. Here the sample has around 150,000 clones; approximately 90% occur a single time. The ten largest clones capture around 10% of the sample. Sequenced material: peripheral blood. The receptor source for this set is a woman between 65 and 79 years old with COVID-19, enrolled during active disease.

This clone showed up just a few times. The chain is built from TRBV28 and TRBJ1-2; D not certain. Germline V gives CDR1 MDHEN, CDR2 SYDVKM. Trimming removed 4 bases from V and 5 bases from J, with 11 bases in between. This CDR3 contains 13 residues. The CDR3 is CASSSDGVYGYTF. Here the CDR3 DNA reads TGTGCCAGCAGTTCGGACGGGGTTTATGGCTACACCTTC.

J is TRBJ1-4 and V is TRBV5-1; 7 bases are shared with TRBD1. The CDR3 length is 15 residues. V lost 2 bases to trimming and J lost 8 bases; unmatched junction nucleotides: 9. The germline CDR1 and CDR2 sequences are SGHRS and YFSETQ. The CDR3 loop reads CASSLRQGRREKLFF. As DNA, the CDR3 is TGCGCCAGCAGCTTACGACAGGGTCGCAGGGAAAAACTGTTTTTT.

This clone was seen just once. The chain links TRBV7-3 to TRBJ2-1; D remains unclear. The V gene's germline CDR1 is SGHTA and CDR2 FQGTGA. The V gene lost 2 bases and the J gene lost 8 bases, with 10 bases spanning the gap. The CDR3 runs 13 residues. The CDR3 coding sequence is TGTGCCAGCAGCTTACCGAGCGTCGATGAGCAGTTCTTC. Amino acid sequence: CASSLPSVDEQFF.

The rearrangement joins TRBV18 to TRBJ1-5; 7 bases match TRBD1. CDR3 length equals 16 residues. J gave up 0 bases and V 3 bases, and 5 bases lay outside the gene matches. CDR1 KGHSH and CDR2 LQKENI come from the germline V gene. Here the CDR3 DNA reads TGTGCCAGCTCACCCCCGGGACAGATTAGCAATCAGCCCCAGCATTTT. Its protein product is CASSPPGQISNQPQHF.

Only one count was recorded for this clone. V is TRBV6-5 and J is TRBJ1-1, with D tentatively TRBD1 (6 bases). Deletions cut 6 bases from V and 2 bases from J, with 16 bases between. Germline values: CDR1 MNHEY, CDR2 SVGAGI. The CDR3 sequence is 15 residues long. CDR3 amino acids: CASRRTASTNTEAFF. CDR3 in DNA: TGTGCCAGCAGGAGGACAGCCAGTACTAACACTGAAGCTTTCTTT.

This chain uses TRBV30 with TRBJ2-5; 7 nucleotides match TRBD2. The length of the CDR3 is 15 residues. Germline-derived CDR1 and CDR2 are GTSNPN and SVGIG (reference sequence). The V and J ends lost 0 bases and 4 bases, in that order; junction bases with no gene match: 8. The CDR3 spells CAWSVNPWGGETQYF. CDR3 sequence (DNA): TGTGCCTGGAGTGTAAACCCGTGGGGGGGAGAGACCCAGTACTTC.

This sequence joins TRBV14 and TRBJ1-4; D unresolved. The CDR3 extends over 14 amino acids. Germline loops: CDR1 SGHDN, CDR2 FVKESK. Trimming took 0 bases from V and 12 from J, leaving 14 bases between them. This chain's CDR3 is CASSQDLGRKELFF. Written as DNA, the CDR3 is TGTGCCAGCAGCCAAGATCTAGGGAGGAAGGAACTGTTTTTT.

The V gene is TRBV15, the J gene TRBJ1-2; 12 bases map to TRBD1. With V trimmed by 3 bases and J by 4 bases, 15 bases remained unmatched. CDR1 and CDR2 (germline): LNHNV, YYDKDF (reference sequence). CDR3 length equals 19 residues. CDR3 sequence (DNA): TGTGCCACCAGCAGCACTATTCGACGGGACAGGGGGCCCTTCTATGGCTACACCTTC. Protein: CATSSTIRRDRGPFYGYTF. The full variable domain, with the rest looked up from reference TRBV15 and TRBJ1-2, is DAMVIQNPRYQVTQFGKPVTLSCSQTLNHNVMYWYQQKSSQAPKLLFHYYDKDFNNEADTPDNFQSRRPNTSFCFLDIRSPGLGDTAMYLCATSSTIRRDRGPFYGYTFGSGTRLTVV.

As DNA, the CDR3 is TGTGCCAGCAGTTCCGAACAGGGGTGGAACACTGAAGCTTTCTTT. Amino acids: CASSSEQGWNTEAFF. The V call is TRBV28, the J call TRBJ1-1, with 7 bases fitting TRBD1. The length of the CDR3 is 15 residues. V lost 4 bases, J lost 1 base, and 6 bases stayed unmatched. CDR1 and CDR2 from the germline V gene are MDHEN and SYDVKM.